These 4 T cell receptor beta chains share one sample of origin, sequenced in a study of immune heterogeneity within non-small cell lung tumors. The template for each sample was 600 ng of genomic DNA, which had been extracted from bulk tumor tissue. Several biopsies per primary tumor were taken during surgery, spaced as far apart as possible. Enrolled individuals presented with untreated, newly diagnosed non-small cell lung cancer and received curative surgery. A first 10-cycle multiplex round used 32 V-gene and 13 J-gene primers on TCR beta CDR3. TCRdb processed the multiplex PCR reads anew with MiXCR; each CDR3 protein has one entry. This sample carries 13,000 or so distinct CDR3 sequences, approximately 20% of them seen once, and the ten largest clones take around 4.3%. The specimen was lung tumor tissue. Every receptor here comes from a man between 60 and 70 years old with non-small cell lung cancer.

This clonotype is deemed medium-sized. This chain joins TRBV19 and TRBJ2-2, with D perhaps matching TRBD1 (5 bases). The germline CDR1 and CDR2 sequences are LNHDA and SQIVND (reference sequence). Trimming shortened V by 8 bases and J by 6 bases, and 16 bases separated the two germline ends. The CDR3 loop spans 14 amino acids. The CDR3 is CASSIGARAGELFF. As DNA, the CDR3 is TGTGCCAGTTCCATAGGGGCTCGGGCCGGGGAGCTGTTTTTT.

The chain is built from TRBV30 and TRBJ2-2, with D hard to call. V was pared by 0 bases and J by 4 bases, with 12 bases between. There are 15 residues in the CDR3. Germline V gene sequence: CDR1 GTSNPN, CDR2 SVGIG (reference sequence). CDR3 DNA: TGTGCCTGGAGTGTATACCGGCCCCGCACCGGGGAGCTGTTTTTT. Translating it yields CAWSVYRPRTGELFF.

With respect to this clonotype: This sequence may be a read error, since a much larger clone differs from it by one base. This chain uses TRBV28 with TRBJ2-1, with D possibly TRBD2 on 5 matching bases. This CDR3 is built from 14 residues. Germline CDR1 MDHEN, CDR2 SYDVKM. CDR3 DNA sequence: TGTGCCGGCAGACATAGCGAGTCCTACAATGAGCAGTTCTTC. Its protein product is CAGRHSESYNEQFF.

In this sample, this clonotype turned up many times. CDR3 in amino acids: CASSLGLDRDTQYF. DNA for the CDR3: TGTGCCAGTAGTTTAGGACTAGATCGGGATACGCAGTATTTT. The chain is built from TRBV19 and TRBJ2-3, with TRBD2 matching 7 bases. The V segment lost 5 bases and the J segment 6 bases; nucleotides outside the gene matches: 8. The CDR3 is 14 amino acids. The V gene's germline CDR1 is LNHDA and CDR2 SQIVND (reference sequence).